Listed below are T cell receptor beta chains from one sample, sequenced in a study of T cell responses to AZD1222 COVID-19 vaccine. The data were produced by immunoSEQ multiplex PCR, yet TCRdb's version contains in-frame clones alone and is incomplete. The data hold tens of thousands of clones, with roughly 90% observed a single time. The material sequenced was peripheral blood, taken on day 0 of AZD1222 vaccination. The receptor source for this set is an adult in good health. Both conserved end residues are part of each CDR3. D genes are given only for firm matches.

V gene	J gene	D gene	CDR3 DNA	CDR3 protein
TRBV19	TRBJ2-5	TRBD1	TGTGCCAGTAGCCTCGGACAGGGGGCAGAGACCCAGTACTTC	CASSLGQGAETQYF
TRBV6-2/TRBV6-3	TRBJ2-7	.	TGTGCCAGCAGTAACGTCCGAGGGAGGGAGCAGTACTTC	CASSNVRGREQYF
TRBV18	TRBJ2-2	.	TGTGCCAGCTCACCGCTCCCAGGGGAAGGGGAGCTGTTTTTT	CASSPLPGEGELFF
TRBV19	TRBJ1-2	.	TGTGCCAGTAGTATGCCTGGGCGGCTCTATGGCTACACCTTC	CASSMPGRLYGYTF
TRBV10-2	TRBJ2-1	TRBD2	TGCGCCAGCAGCCCGTTGGCTAGCGGACCCAGCTCCTACAATGAGCAGTTCTTC	CASSPLASGPSSYNEQFF
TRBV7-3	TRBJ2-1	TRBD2	TGTGCCAGCAGCACCGGACTAGCGGGAGCGAATGAGCAGTTCTTC	CASSTGLAGANEQFF
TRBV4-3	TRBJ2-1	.	TGCGCCAGCAGCCAAGACGACTGGTACAATGAGCAGTTCTTC	CASSQDDWYNEQFF
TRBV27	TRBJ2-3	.	TGTGCCAGCAATACGACTCGACAGGTGGAGTCAGATACGCAGTATTTT	CASNTTRQVESDTQYF
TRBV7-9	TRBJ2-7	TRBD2	TGTGCCAGCAGCTTAGGGACCCGGCGCGGGAGCTACGAGCAGTACTTC	CASSLGTRRGSYEQYF
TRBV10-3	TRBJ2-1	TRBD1	TGTGCCATCAGTGAGTCGGTTTGGTCCGGGACAGGGTACAATGAGCAGTTCTTC	CAISESVWSGTGYNEQFF
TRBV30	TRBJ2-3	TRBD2	TGTGCCTGGAAGCTAGCGGGGGGGGTGGTGCCGCAGTATTTT	CAWKLAGGVVPQYF
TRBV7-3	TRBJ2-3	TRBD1	TGTGCCAGCAGCACTTACAGGGGGCGGACGGCAGATACGCAGTATTTT	CASSTYRGRTADTQYF
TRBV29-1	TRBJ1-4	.	TGCAGCGTCGCTTGGGGGAATAATGAAAAACTGTTTTTT	CSVAWGNNEKLFF
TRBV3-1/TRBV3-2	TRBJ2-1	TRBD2	TGTGCCAGCAGCCGAAAGACTAGCGGGACTAATGAGCAGTTCTTC	CASSRKTSGTNEQFF
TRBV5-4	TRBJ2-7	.	TGTGCCAGCAGCGACGTGATGGGAGGAATCTACGAGCAGTACTTC	CASSDVMGGIYEQYF
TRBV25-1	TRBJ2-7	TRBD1	TGTGCCAGCAGCCGGGACAGAGCCGGCTACGAGCAGTACTTC	CASSRDRAGYEQYF
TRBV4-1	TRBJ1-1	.	TGCGCCAGCAGCCAAGAATGGGAGGGGTGGAACACTGAAGCTTTCTTT	CASSQEWEGWNTEAFF
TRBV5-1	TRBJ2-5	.	TGCGCCAGCAGTCCTCGACCTCAAGAGACCCAGTACTTC	CASSPRPQETQYF
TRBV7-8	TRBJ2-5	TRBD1	TGTGCCAGCAGCCCCCGGGACAGGGGAAAGACCCAGTACTTC	CASSPRDRGKTQYF
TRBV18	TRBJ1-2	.	TGTGCCAGCTCACCGCTTGAGGAGAACTATGGCTACACCTTC	CASSPLEENYGYTF
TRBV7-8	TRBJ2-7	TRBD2	TGTGCCAGCAGCTCACTTAGCGGGAGTACCTACGAGCAGTACTTC	CASSSLSGSTYEQYF